This T cell receptor beta chain emerged from a study of blood T cell repertoires in COVID-19. The wider study: The analysed material was cDNA or gDNA that came from T cells, B-cell-depleted T cells, or PBMCs.

Per the original data handling: Reference gene primers were amplified, and this amplification served to estimate nucleated cell counts. Assay used: immunoSEQ multiplex PCR; TCRdb lists only in-frame clones, some missing. V and J calls and clone size are those listed in that table; D and trimming were worked out from the DNA. The data contain some 150,000 clones, roughly four fifths of them singletons. The CDR3 is 13 amino acids. Trimming took off 5 bases at V and 0 bases at J, with 8 bases between the two ends. From germline, CDR1 is SGHTA and CDR2 FQGNSA. V and J are TRBV7-2 and TRBJ2-7; D is unclear. Material for sequencing was peripheral blood. The source of this sequence is a man in his forties who had recovered from COVID-19. This CDR3 is CASSPYISYEQYF. In DNA form, the CDR3 reads TGTGCCAGCAGCCCCTATATCTCCTACGAGCAGTACTTC.